This entry is about one T cell receptor beta chain. Some clones are missing from TCRdb's copy, which holds only in-frame ones; the method was immunoSEQ multiplex PCR. The sample records about 190,000 clones, around 78% being singletons. The data are from a study of blood T cell repertoires in COVID-19. Study summary: Samples of COVID-19 (acute and convalescent) were obtained from the United States, Italy and Spain.

In germline, CDR1 is LNHDA, CDR2 SQIVND (reference sequence). The length of the CDR3 is 14 residues. Trimming shortened V by 7 bases and J by 4 bases, and 16 bases separated the two germline ends. The V gene is TRBV19, the J gene TRBJ1-2; D remains unclear. The receptor's source is an elderly woman with active or convalescent COVID-19. Input material: peripheral blood. This chain's CDR3 is CASKRPQEGYGYTF. DNA for the CDR3: TGTGCCAGTAAGCGTCCCCAGGAGGGCTATGGCTACACCTTC.